The 30 T cell receptor beta chains below were found in one sample sequenced in a study of metastatic and nonmetastatic thyroid tumors. Before thyroid surgery, none of the patients had received any treatment. TCRdb re-clonotyped the PCR reads through MiXCR. The sample holds 30,000 or so clones, roughly 29% seen once. The sample comprised blood. The receptors stem from a female donor with papillary thyroid cancer or a benign thyroid nodule (not recorded which). Some clones in this sample may be carry-over from other donors' samples.

Details on this clone: Different DNA sequences within this sample yield the same CDR3. V usage is TRBV6-1 and J usage is TRBJ2-7, with TRBD2 matching 9 bases. The germline V gene encodes CDR1 MNHNS and CDR2 SASEGT. The CDR3 loop spans 13 amino acids. The J segment lost 5 bases and the V segment lost 9 bases, leaving 8 bases of the junction unmatched. CDR3 sequence (DNA): TGTGCCAGTACCTCCGGGACTAGCAACGAGCAGTACTTC. Its translation is CASTSGTSNEQYF.

This clone was observed at least ten times. The chain couples TRBV7-6 to TRBJ2-7; 13 bases are shared with TRBD2. This CDR3 region has 16 residues. Germline CDR1 is SGHVS and CDR2 is FNYEAQ. Trimming cost V 4 bases and J 5 bases; bases outside gene matches: 8. CDR3 loop: CASSSRTSGRTHEQYF. DNA for the CDR3: TGTGCCAGCAGCTCCAGGACTAGCGGGAGAACCCACGAGCAGTACTTC. The full variable domain, completed using reference TRBV7-6 and TRBJ2-7, is GAGVSQSPRYKVTKRGQDVALRCDPISGHVSLYWYRQALGQGPEFLTYFNYEAQQDKSGLPNDRFSAERPEGSISTLTIQRTEQRDSAMYRCASSSRTSGRTHEQYFGPGTRLTVT.

This clone was observed a handful of times. V usage is TRBV28 and J usage is TRBJ2-7; D not certain. V shed 7 bases and J shed 3 bases, with 22 bases lying between them. The CDR3 loop spans 16 amino acids. CDR1 and CDR2 from the germline V gene are MDHEN and SYDVKM. The CDR3 sequence is CASTPWGSTNLYEQYF. DNA for the CDR3: TGTGCCAGCACCCCCTGGGGTAGCACAAACCTCTACGAGCAGTACTTC.

This clone is medium-sized within its sample. The chain employs TRBV20-1 and TRBJ2-7, with D possibly matching TRBD2 (7 bases). The CDR3 totals 15 residues. Germline CDR1 is DFQATT and CDR2 is SNEGSKA (reference sequence). V lost 6 bases and J 6 bases, leaving 24 bases between the germline ends. CDR3 sequence reads: CSAPLPRQGGGEQYF. The CDR3 DNA reads TGCAGTGCCCCCCTCCCCCGGCAGGGAGGGGGCGAGCAGTACTTC.

The sample holds one count of this clone. The chain uses TRBV4-3 and TRBJ2-2; 9 nucleotides match TRBD2. The V gene's germline CDR1 is LGHNA and CDR2 YSLEER. The CDR3 is 16 residues long. Unmatched junction bases numbered 5, after V lost 0 bases and J lost 6 bases. The CDR3: CASSQEAGGFPGELFF. CDR3 DNA sequence: TGCGCCAGCAGCCAAGAAGCGGGAGGTTTTCCCGGGGAGCTGTTTTTT.

V and J are TRBV6-1 and TRBJ1-3; D remains unclear. Germline CDR1 reads MNHNS; CDR2 reads SASEGT. The V and J ends lost 5 bases and 3 bases respectively, with 14 bases between them. The CDR3 has 15 amino acids. CDR3 DNA: TGTGCCAGCAGTCCCCGGGAGCCGTTTGGAAACACCATATATTTT. Protein product: CASSPREPFGNTIYF.

This chain links TRBV7-2 with TRBJ1-5; 10 nucleotides match TRBD1. The trim removed 4 bases at V and 3 bases at J, leaving 3 bases unmatched. CDR3 length equals 15 residues. Germline-derived CDR1 and CDR2 are SGHTA and FQGNSA. CDR3: CASSWTGGYNQPQHF. For the CDR3, the DNA is TGTGCCAGCAGCTGGACAGGGGGATACAATCAGCCCCAGCATTTT.

J is TRBJ2-3 and V is TRBV5-1, with D perhaps assigned TRBD1 or TRBD2 (6 bases each). The CDR3 extends over 14 amino acids. V was shortened by 6 bases and J by 7 bases, with 18 bases between the two germline ends. Germline values: CDR1 SGHRS, CDR2 YFSETQ. CDR3 nucleotide sequence: TGCGCCAGCATCCTGTTCGGCGGGACACATACGCAGTATTTT. Encoded protein: CASILFGGTHTQYF.

The chain couples TRBV7-2 to TRBJ2-7; 10 nucleotides match TRBD1. This CDR3 comprises 15 residues. V shed 3 bases, J shed 2 bases, and the junction held 4 bases outside the gene matches. The germline CDR1 and CDR2 sequences are SGHTA and FQGNSA. CDR3 protein: CASSFGQGGAYEQYF. CDR3 DNA: TGTGCCAGCAGCTTCGGACAGGGGGGTGCCTACGAGCAGTACTTC.

The chain couples TRBV12-3 or TRBV12-4 to TRBJ2-7, with unresolved D. This CDR3 is built from 18 residues. V dropped 6 bases and J dropped 3 bases, with 27 bases sitting between them. As DNA, the CDR3 is TGTGCCAGCAGGAAGAAAACCGTAGCAGGAGACTTGGACTACGAGCAGTACTTC. Its protein is CASRKKTVAGDLDYEQYF.

The chain couples TRBV28 to TRBJ1-6, with 9 bases that match TRBD1. Per germline, CDR1 MDHEN and CDR2 SYDVKM. The length of the CDR3 is 15 residues. CDR3 sequence (DNA): TGTTGCAGCAGTTCATTGGGACAGGGAAATTCACCCCTCCACTTT. Its translation: CCSSSLGQGNSPLHF.

This clone showed up many times. The chain links TRBV20-1 to TRBJ2-1, with 11 bases identical to TRBD2. This CDR3 comprises 19 residues. V was pared by 2 bases and J by 0 bases, with 12 bases of the junction left unmatched. Per the germline V gene, CDR1 is DFQATT and CDR2 is SNEGSKA (reference sequence). This CDR3 reads CSARTGLAGTPDSYNEQFF. CDR3 nucleotides: TGCAGTGCTAGAACCGGACTAGCGGGCACCCCTGACTCCTACAATGAGCAGTTCTTC.

This clone was detected ten times or more. V usage is TRBV25-1 and J usage is TRBJ2-7; D ambiguous. Trimming stripped 8 bases from V and 6 bases from J, with 8 bases between. This CDR3 region has 10 residues. Looked up from germline, CDR1 is MGHDK and CDR2 is SYGVNS. The CDR3 DNA follows: TGTGCCAGCTCCTATGGCGAGCAGTACTTC. Translated: CASSYGEQYF.

This clone has ten or more counts. The genes are TRBV6-5 and TRBJ2-1; 13 bases align to TRBD2. The CDR3 length is 19 residues. The trim removed 0 bases at V and 2 bases at J, leaving 7 bases unmatched. Germline V lookup: CDR1 MNHEY, CDR2 SVGAGI. CDR3 residues: CASSYSFKTSGRTYNEQFF. In DNA, the CDR3 is TGTGCCAGCAGTTACTCGTTTAAGACTAGCGGGAGGACCTACAATGAGCAGTTCTTC.

This clone came up many times. This sequence joins TRBV27 and TRBJ1-5, with D perhaps TRBD1 (6 bases). Germline CDR1 MNHEY, CDR2 SMNVEV (reference sequence). V lost 6 bases, J lost 7 bases, and 16 bases lay in between. The CDR3 is made up of 14 amino acids. In DNA, the CDR3 is TGTGCCAGCAGACCCCTACAGGGCTCCCAGCCCCAGCATTTT. Protein product: CASRPLQGSQPQHF.

Details on this clone: Mismatch with germline at one junction end may stem from a read error. The chain combines TRBV7-2 with TRBJ1-6; D is undetermined. Germline V gene lookup returns CDR1 SGHTA and CDR2 FQGNSA. This CDR3 is built from 14 residues. This CDR3 reads CASSLYGLKSRLHF. CDR3 in DNA: TGTGCCAGCAGCTTATACGGTTTAAAGTCACGCCTCCACTTT.

The chain carries TRBV20-1 and TRBJ2-2, with D possibly TRBD2 on 6 matching bases. V was clipped by 3 bases and J by 4 bases, with 9 bases between them. CDR1 is DFQATT, CDR2 SNEGSKA, per germline (reference sequence). The CDR3 has 13 amino acids. The CDR3 region is CSASGGSTGELFF. The DNA of the CDR3 is TGCAGTGCTAGCGGGGGTAGCACCGGGGAGCTGTTTTTT.

This clone was counted ten times or more. V is TRBV14 and J is TRBJ1-2; unclear D gene. CDR1 is SGHDN and CDR2 is FVKESK in the germline V gene. Trimming left V 1 base short and J 4 bases short, with 7 bases between. The CDR3 contains 13 residues. CDR3 in amino acids: CASSQGQIYGYTF. The CDR3 coding sequence is TGTGCCAGCAGCCAAGGGCAGATCTATGGCTACACCTTC. Full variable domain (rest looked up from reference TRBV14 and TRBJ1-2): EAGVTQFPSHSVIEKGQTVTLRCDPISGHDNLYWYRRVMGKEIKFLLHFVKESKQDESGMPNNRFLAERTGGTYSTLKVQPAELEDSGVYFCASSQGQIYGYTFGSGTRLTVV.

The rearrangement joins TRBV14 to TRBJ1-5, with D unclear. V shed 1 base and J shed 9 bases, with 10 bases lying between them. CDR3 length: 13 residues. CDR1 SGHDN and CDR2 FVKESK come from the germline V gene. As DNA, the CDR3 is TGTGCCAGCAGCCAAGGTTCCTTTCGGCCCCAGCATTTT. Translated: CASSQGSFRPQHF.

As regards this clone: An end of the junction does not agree with germline; a read error may underlie this. V is TRBV3-1 and J is TRBJ2-7, with D maybe TRBD1 (5 bases). Per germline, CDR1 LGHDT and CDR2 YNNKEL (reference sequence). The CDR3 runs to 13 residues. CDR3 nucleotides: TGTTCCAGCATCCAAGGACACTCCTACGAGCAGTACTTC. Amino acids: CSSIQGHSYEQYF.

As for this clone: One base away lies a much larger clone, so this may be a sequencing read error. The chain joins TRBV5-6 to TRBJ2-5; D is uncertain. The V gene's germline CDR1 is SGHDT and CDR2 YYEEEE. The CDR3 runs to 14 residues. Trimming removed 0 bases from V and 5 bases from J, with 11 bases in between. This CDR3 reads CASSLAIGSETQYF. The DNA for the CDR3 is TGTGCCAGCAGCTTGGCCATTGGGTCGGAGACCCAGTACTTC.

The chain links TRBV24-1 to TRBJ2-1, with 12 bases lining up with TRBD2. Germline V gene lookup returns CDR1 KGHDR and CDR2 SFDVKD. The CDR3 sequence is 18 residues long. V was clipped by 4 bases and J by 5 bases; unmatched bases: 11. The CDR3 is CATSDPYLAGGANNEQFF. The CDR3 bases are TGTGCCACCAGTGACCCTTACCTAGCGGGGGGGGCGAACAATGAGCAGTTCTTC.

The CDR3: CASGPTGSGYTF. The CDR3 DNA reads as TGCGCCAGCGGTCCCACAGGGTCTGGCTACACCTTC. This chain connects TRBV5-1 to TRBJ1-2, with a possible D match to TRBD1 (6 bases). V was clipped by 7 bases and J by 7 bases, with 14 bases between them. The CDR3 is 12 amino acids. Germline-derived CDR1 and CDR2 are SGHRS and YFSETQ.

This clone occurred many times. The chain uses TRBV12-5 and TRBJ1-2; D uncertain. Germline V gene lookup returns CDR1 LGHNT and CDR2 FRNRAP. The length of the CDR3 is 19 residues. Trimming took off 3 bases at V and 5 bases at J, with 28 bases between the two ends. The CDR3 sequence: CASGLEQEINPSIRYGYTF. The CDR3 region has the DNA TGTGCTAGTGGTTTAGAGCAAGAAATCAACCCAAGCATTCGATATGGCTACACCTTC.

The gene calls are TRBV18 and TRBJ2-7; D might be TRBD1 (5 bases). CDR3 length equals 14 residues. CDR1 and CDR2 from the germline V gene are KGHSH and LQKENI. V lost 3 bases and J lost 2, with 11 bases in between. In DNA, the CDR3 is TGTGCCAGCTCACCGGACACTGGACCCTACGAGCAGTACTTC. It translates to CASSPDTGPYEQYF.

This chain connects TRBV12-3 or TRBV12-4 to TRBJ2-2; D possibly matches TRBD1 or TRBD2 (6 bases each). The CDR3 sequence is 17 residues long. V lost 5 bases, J lost 0 bases, and 16 bases lay in between. For the CDR3, the DNA is TGTGCCAGCAGTCCGCGGTGGGGGGCGACGAACACCGGGGAGCTGTTTTTT. Protein sequence: CASSPRWGATNTGELFF.

This clone was seen repeatedly, ten times or more. The CDR3 DNA reads TGTGCCAGCAGCTTAGAAGCCTCGCGGTCGGCTGAAGCTTTCTTT. Protein sequence: CASSLEASRSAEAFF. This chain links TRBV7-9 with TRBJ1-1; D call uncertain. The CDR3 sequence is 15 residues long. Per germline, CDR1 SEHNR and CDR2 FQNEAQ (reference sequence). Deletions cut 1 base from V and 6 bases from J, with 15 bases between. The full variable domain, with the rest looked up from reference TRBV7-9 and TRBJ1-1, is DTGVSQNPRHKITKRGQNVTFRCDPISEHNRLYWYRQTLGQGPEFLTYFQNEAQLEKSRLLSDRFSAERPKGSFSTLEIQRTEQGDSAMYLCASSLEASRSAEAFFGQGTRLTVV.

Comments on this clone: The junction departs from germline at one end; a sequencing error may be responsible. The V gene is TRBV28, the J gene TRBJ1-1; no clear D gene. The V gene's germline CDR1 is MDHEN and CDR2 SYDVKM. This CDR3 has 14 residues. CDR3 in amino acids: CANSFRRRNTQAFF. The CDR3 bases are TGTGCCAACAGTTTCAGGAGAAGGAACACTCAAGCTTTCTTT.

This clone was detected many times. V and J are TRBV20-1 and TRBJ1-1; D is ambiguous. Germline CDR1 reads DFQATT; CDR2 reads SNEGSKA (reference sequence). The CDR3 is 12 amino acids. Trimming removed 5 bases from V and 4 bases from J, with 11 bases in between. The DNA for the CDR3 is TGCAGTGCTTTTAGAGCGAGCACTGAAGCTTTCTTT. Encoded protein: CSAFRASTEAFF.

This chain uses TRBV9 with TRBJ2-1, with D perhaps matching TRBD1 (6 bases). The germline V gene has CDR1 SGDLS and CDR2 YYNGEE. Trimming removed 4 bases from V and 4 bases from J, with 12 bases in between. There are 14 residues in the CDR3. The CDR3 spells CASSPGTNYNEQFF. CDR3 sequence (DNA): TGTGCCAGCAGCCCCGGGACAAATTACAATGAGCAGTTCTTC.